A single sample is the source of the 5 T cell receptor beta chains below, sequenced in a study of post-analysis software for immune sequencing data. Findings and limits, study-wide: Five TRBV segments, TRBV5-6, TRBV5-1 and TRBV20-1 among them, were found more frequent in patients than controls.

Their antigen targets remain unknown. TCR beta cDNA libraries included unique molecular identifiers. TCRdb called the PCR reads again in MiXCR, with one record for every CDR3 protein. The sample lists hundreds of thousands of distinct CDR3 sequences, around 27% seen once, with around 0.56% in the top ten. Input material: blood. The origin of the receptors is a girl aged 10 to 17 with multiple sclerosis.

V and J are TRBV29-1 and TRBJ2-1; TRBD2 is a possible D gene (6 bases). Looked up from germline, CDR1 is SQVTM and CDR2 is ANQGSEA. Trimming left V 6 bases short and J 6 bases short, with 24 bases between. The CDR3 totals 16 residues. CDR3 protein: CSVDKLLAENPNEQFF. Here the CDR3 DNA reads TGCAGCGTCGACAAATTACTAGCAGAAAATCCCAATGAGCAGTTCTTC.

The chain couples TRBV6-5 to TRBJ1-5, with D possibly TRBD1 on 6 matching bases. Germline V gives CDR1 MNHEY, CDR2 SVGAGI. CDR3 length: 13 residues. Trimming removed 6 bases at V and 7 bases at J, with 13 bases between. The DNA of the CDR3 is TGTGCCAGCAGCTACGGACAGAGGCAGCCCCAGCATTTT. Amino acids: CASSYGQRQPQHF.

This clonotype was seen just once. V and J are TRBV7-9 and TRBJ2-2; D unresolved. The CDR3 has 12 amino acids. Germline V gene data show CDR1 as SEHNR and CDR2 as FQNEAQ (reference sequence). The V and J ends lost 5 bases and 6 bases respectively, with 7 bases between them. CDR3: CASSLSSGELFF. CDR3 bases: TGTGCCAGCAGCCTTAGCTCCGGGGAGCTGTTTTTT.

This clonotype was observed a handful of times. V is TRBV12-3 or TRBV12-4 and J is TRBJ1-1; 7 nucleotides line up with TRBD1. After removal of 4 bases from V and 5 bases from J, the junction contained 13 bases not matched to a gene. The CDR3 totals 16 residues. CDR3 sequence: CASSSGGGRGATEAFF. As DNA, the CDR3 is TGTGCCAGCAGTTCCGGGGGCGGCAGGGGGGCGACTGAAGCTTTCTTT.

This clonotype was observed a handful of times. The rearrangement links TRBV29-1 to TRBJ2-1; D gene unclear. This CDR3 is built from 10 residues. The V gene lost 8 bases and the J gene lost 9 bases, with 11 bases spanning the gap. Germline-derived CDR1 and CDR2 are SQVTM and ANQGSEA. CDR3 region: CSTRSGEQFF. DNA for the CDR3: TGCAGCACCCGATCCGGTGAGCAGTTCTTC.